The 4 T cell receptor beta chains given below trace back to one sample, sequenced in a study of T cells in tumors and immune-related adverse events. Clones were read by immunoSEQ multiplex PCR, and TCRdb kept only the in-frame ones, dropping some. This sample yields about 24,000 clones, of which around nine tenths are seen a single time; 1.1% to 1.5% belongs to the top ten. The source was lymph node tissue, collected from a patient treated with anti-PD-1 therapy. The receptor set was obtained from a female donor with metastatic renal cell carcinoma.

This chain connects TRBV19 to TRBJ2-7; TRBD1 agrees at 7 bases. There are 15 residues in the CDR3. V gave up 11 bases and J gave up 3 bases; unmatched junction bases: 16. Germline V gene lookup returns CDR1 LNHDA and CDR2 SQIVND (reference sequence). CDR3 amino acids: CAGATGTDIDYEQYF. Written as DNA, the CDR3 is TGTGCCGGAGCGACCGGGACAGACATAGACTACGAGCAGTACTTC.

The chain combines TRBV29-1 with TRBJ2-1, with 9 bases lining up with TRBD2. The CDR3 loop spans 14 amino acids. The V and J ends lost 4 bases and 2 bases, in that order; junction bases with no gene match: 3. CDR1 and CDR2 (germline): SQVTM, ANQGSEA. In DNA, the CDR3 is TGCAGCGTTGCAAGCGGGGGGCCCTACAATGAGCAGTTCTTC. Encoded protein: CSVASGGPYNEQFF.

The chain joins TRBV27 to TRBJ2-7, with 8 positions matching TRBD2. Looked up from germline, CDR1 is MNHEY and CDR2 is SMNVEV (reference sequence). This CDR3 is built from 17 residues. The V and J ends lost 5 bases and 0 bases, in that order; junction bases with no gene match: 12. This CDR3 is CASSPLFDSGDSYEQYF. In nucleotides, the CDR3 is TGTGCCAGCAGTCCGCTATTCGATAGCGGGGACTCCTACGAGCAGTACTTC.

The chain carries TRBV9 and TRBJ2-5, with no clear D. Per the germline V gene, CDR1 is SGDLS and CDR2 is YYNGEE. The CDR3 contains 14 residues. V was trimmed by 4 bases and J by 1 base, leaving 11 bases between them. CDR3 in DNA: TGTGCCAGCAGCCCTTGGCAGAGCCAAGAGACCCAGTACTTC. Its protein is CASSPWQSQETQYF.